This T cell receptor (beta chain) was sequenced for a study of blood T cells in healthy people across ages. Study-wide background: Per two T cells, template switching captured roughly one barcoded beta molecule.

This clonotype was seen ten or more times. Primed by a sample-barcoded 5' primer and a J-beta primer mix, a second PCR proceeded for about 6 to 12 cycles. TCRdb fed the 5' RACE reads into MiXCR, producing one record per CDR3 protein. The table has about 670,000 distinct CDR3 sequences, more than 45% seen once. CDR3 size: 14 residues. The germline V gene encodes CDR1 SNHLY and CDR2 FYNNEI. The V and J ends lost 5 bases and 5 bases respectively, with 13 bases between them. The chain recombines TRBV2 with TRBJ2-1, with D tentatively TRBD1 (6 bases). The clonotype was recovered from a woman aged 80 or over in good health. The sample was blood. CDR3 nucleotide sequence: TGTGCCAGCAGTCGAGACAGGATGGACAATGAGCAGTTCTTC. Its translation: CASSRDRMDNEQFF.